What follows is one T cell receptor (beta chain) and its context. Its antigen is unidentified. This record comes from a study of glioma-infiltrating T cells. The study, taken as a whole, reports: Non-neoplastic patients had below-expected tissue-blood divergence, while all gliomas exceeded expectation. CDR3 overlap between tissue and blood was very small.

The iRepertoire nested amplicon-rescue multiplex PCR amplified TCR alpha and beta CDR3s from RNA. Input was roughly 100-450 ng of tissue mRNA or PBMC total RNA. TCRdb ran MiXCR on the multiplex PCR reads and lists one entry per CDR3 protein. The repertoire holds about 93,000 distinct CDR3 sequences, with roughly 40% as singletons. Germline-derived CDR1 and CDR2 are LNHNV and YYDKDF (reference sequence). V dropped 3 bases and J dropped 7 bases, with 10 bases sitting between them. This CDR3 is built from 12 residues. The sequence was collected from a human donor with low-grade glioma or glioblastoma, undergoing nonglioma brain surgery, or in good health (not recorded which). The sequenced sample was glioma tissue, nonneoplastic brain tissue, or PBMCs (not recorded which). This sequence joins TRBV15 and TRBJ2-7; D remains ambiguous. CDR3 in amino acids: CATSRLTGEQYF. For the CDR3, the DNA is TGTGCCACCAGCAGGCTGACCGGGGAGCAGTACTTC.